The TCR beta chain under discussion was sequenced for a study of CD8 T cells in ankylosing spondylitis. General observations from the study: Ankylosing spondylitis blood appeared to be characterized by a TCR beta motif of roughly eight highly homologous variants.

The TCR beta libraries were generated through quantitative 5'-RACE incorporating molecular barcodes. Each CDR3 protein is one row after TCRdb ran MiXCR on the 5' RACE reads. This table holds around 540,000 distinct CDR3 sequences, 12% found once. Germline CDR1 SQVTM, CDR2 ANQGSEA. This CDR3 comprises 15 residues. Comments on this clonotype: Its specificity is unknown. A junction end diverges from the germline sequence, so it may reflect a read error.

J is TRBJ2-7 and V is TRBV29-1, with 10 bases aligning to TRBD2. The origin of this receptor is a male donor with ankylosing spondylitis. Sequencing was carried out using blood, either unsorted or a sorted T cell fraction (not recorded which). The CDR3 DNA is TGCAGCGTTGATCTAGCGGGAGAGGGCTCCTCCGAGCAGTACTTC. Encoded protein: CSVDLAGEGSSEQYF.